This T cell receptor (beta chain) came from a study of cytomegalovirus exposure and HLA in healthy donors (dated by TCRdb to 2016 to 2017). At the level of the whole study: According to an earlier analysis of 587 of the donors, about 179 million T cells yielded 117 million unique TCR beta sequences and approximately 280 Gb of sequence data. In the later analysis, no new phenotypic data were used to find candidate immune exposures; instead, reliance was placed on TCR beta sequences and their occurrence across donors. In an earlier analysis of 587 of the donors, high-throughput TCR beta sequencing was used to judge whether each TCR beta V gene segment behaved as functional or pseudogenic. Using immunosequencing, the study profiled T cell repertoires from about 650 subjects and related those repertoires to cytomegalovirus serostatus. Every discovery cohort repertoire had been produced on one sequencing platform. In addition to the first cohort of around 670 subjects, a separate validation cohort of 120 different subjects was used. A later analysis re-analyzed previously published TCR beta repertoires from 500 to 700 donors and added high-resolution HLA genotyping to study TCR occurrence patterns. HLA typing included class I and class II loci at four-digit resolution. Because of strong linkage in the cohort, a handful of DR-DQ haplotypes were treated as single units for association and clustering. The aim of the study was to test whether cataloging public T cell receptors could identify signatures of past pathogen exposure. On average, about 200,000 unique TCR beta nucleotide sequences were sequenced per donor among about 400 genotyped donors of the cohort, with about 19% of those sequences being non-productive. Approximately 300 gigabases of sequencing data and around 85 million unique TCR sequences made up an early release that covered some 640 HLA-typed donors. Of the 300 to 500 genotyped donors, 70% to 90% were placed in the genetic ancestry cluster associated with self-reported Caucasian donors. Alongside the repertoire data, information on donor age, sex, ethnicity and CMV serostatus was compiled. The study combined high-throughput TCR immunosequencing, statistical association of individual TCRs with disease status, and machine learning to predict cytomegalovirus infection status. A later genetic analysis took genome-wide SNP genotypes for about 55% of the roughly 670 donors and used that subset as a discovery cohort. Typing coverage varied by locus: roughly 620-640 donors for A, B, C, DRB1 and DQB1; under 550 for DQA1; around 610 for DPA1; roughly 450 for DPB1.

The library was built by means of the immunoSEQ multiplex PCR assay. The multiplex PCR relied on a mix of 60 forward primers for TCR Vbeta segments and 13 reverse primers for TCR Jbeta segments. The CDR3 region of rearranged TCR beta genes was amplified from genomic DNA by a multiplex PCR assay. On the Illumina HiSeq System, the amplified TCR beta libraries were sequenced as 87-base-pair reads. Processing in the source paper ran as follows. A later analysis tallied 80 million to 95 million unique TCR beta chains across the 666 repertoires, and around 12 million of those chains were shared by two or more donors. A nearest-neighbor algorithm error-corrected the raw reads and collapsed the reads into unique sequences, merging closely related sequences to remove PCR and sequencing errors. V, D and J gene segments were assigned by aligning CDR3 sequences to IMGT reference sequences. For a sequence to be retained, at least a six-nucleotide match to both a V gene segment and a J gene segment was required. A rearrangement counted as productive if the CDR3 had no stop codons and remained in frame with V and J, and every other rearrangement counted as non-productive. CDR3 was defined by IMGT convention, running from the second conserved V-encoded cysteine to the conserved J-encoded phenylalanine. The earlier analysis of some 600 of the donors excluded sequences that lacked an unambiguous match to a single V gene segment. In an earlier analysis of 587 of the donors, V segments were called functional above 56.7% productive rearrangements and were called segregating when the between-donor standard deviation exceeded 5%. A statistical classification framework was built for diagnosing cytomegalovirus status from the catalog of TCR beta chain sequences. In a later analysis, TCR nucleotide sequences were compared against IMGT/GENE-DB human TR gene sequences so that V and J genes could be assigned. A later analysis assigned CDR3 sequences and most-parsimonious VDJ recombination scenarios with the TCRdist pipeline. In a later analysis, each TCR beta chain was defined by its CDR3 amino acid sequence together with its V-gene family, and reads without a unique V-gene family were excluded. To address suspected cross-contamination and a sequencing artifact, a later analysis removed roughly 640 highly shared, low-generation-probability nucleotide sequences. For each public chain, a later analysis derived a clonal expansion index from normalized ranks of inferred template counts within each repertoire. In a later analysis, generation probabilities were computed with a VDJ recombination model fitted to out-of-frame rearrangements, and the resulting probabilities were checked against IGoR. Hypergeometric tests were used in a later analysis to score TCR-TCR, TCR-HLA and TCR-CMV co-occurrence, with a repertoire-size bias correction applied to the TCR pairs. A later analysis estimated false discovery rates by permuting HLA or CMV assignments 20 times. In a later analysis, co-occurring TCRs were grouped using DBSCAN, with TCRdist sequence similarity added in when clustering inside HLA-allele-positive subsets. For co-occurrence clustering, repertoires with fewer than 30,000 or more than 120,000 public chains were excluded, along with about five repertoires with anomalous nucleotide sharing. This is the immuneACCESS table as TCRdb keeps it, with only in-frame sequences that have V and J called. A part of the clones is gone; compared with another copy, unresolved V genes explain less than half, and the rest is unexplained. The D gene and trimming were derived from the DNA, and the V and J assignments and clone size from that table. Across this sample there are tens of thousands of clones, with about four fifths seen only once. The top ten hold approximately 3.6% of the sample.

CDR1 and CDR2 are drawn from the germline V gene (reference sequence): GTSNPN, SVGIG. The CDR3 holds 16 amino acids from the cysteine to the phenylalanine. Solely the CDR3 DNA is kept, with 48 bases framed from the first base. V loses 2 bases of germline sequence and J loses 1 base, and the interval between the two ends is 16 bases. What the authors observed across the whole study: V-gene and J-gene trimming of TCR beta chains was associated with a missense DCLRE1C variant in a later genetic analysis, and the association was replicated in an independent cohort. In a later analysis, HLA-associated TCR beta chains showed more clonal expansion and lower generation probabilities than non-associated chains that were equally common. Correlated functional status among segregating V segments might be attributable to linkage disequilibrium, but an unknown experimental factor could not be ruled out. Across donors, most TCR sequences were observed very rarely, whereas some public TCRs were present in many individuals. A cluster of highly shared sequence variants was judged likely to be a technical artifact of the sequencing pipeline. The cohort was sequenced for TCR beta chains only, and without alpha or paired-chain data the features that could be detected were limited. Some IMGT-functional V segments, including TRBV6-2 and TRBV6-3, could not be told apart with the 87-base-pair reads, so those segments were excluded. The classifier was reported to diagnose cytomegalovirus status with high specificity and sensitivity in both the original cohort and the validation cohort. Strong co-occurrence of HLA alleles, especially DR and DQ, made assigning TCR associations to individual alleles difficult. In vitro tests confirmed that a few of the cytomegalovirus-associated TCR beta chains recognize cytomegalovirus antigens. A further reported finding was that TCR beta sequences accurately predicted the HLA-A and HLA-B alleles for most subjects in the first cohort. In an earlier analysis of 450 to 750 of the donors, most TCR beta V segments appeared in productive rearrangements about 90% or about 30% of the time, broadly matching IMGT annotations. HLA typing was unavailable for some donors at each locus, so association tests used only the typed subset. The earlier analysis of fewer than 750 of the donors excluded 15 to 20 rarely observed V segments, including chromosome 9 orphons, because counts were too low. In a later genetic analysis, fewer N-insertions in productive TCRs were reported among donors in an Asian-associated ancestry cluster than the roughly 710-donor mean. In a later analysis, 16,951 TCR beta sequences were associated with specific HLA alleles at a false discovery rate of 0.05. In the study, around 150 TCR beta chains were listed as associated with cytomegalovirus. According to a later analysis, parvovirus B19, influenza, CMV and Epstein-Barr virus appeared linked to several top co-occurrence clusters. Sequencing depth was assumed to be roughly uniform across donors in the presence/absence analyses, though that assumption may not hold. A later analysis found that TCR association rates varied across HLA loci, with DRB1 alleles showing the most associated TCRs and HLA-C alleles the fewest. A later analysis found that most CMV-associated TCR beta chains appeared HLA-restricted, with HLA associations seemingly driven largely by CMV exposure. CMV serostatus was the only immune exposure information available for the cohort. It was suggested by the authors that the approach could potentially be generalized to other disease states and immunological phenotypes.

Regarding this clone: Its antigen specificity is not known. Base qualities are missing; no much larger clone stands one base away.

The cohort was made up of around 720 healthy bone marrow donors. Cohort members were all nominally healthy when sampled, although unrecorded immune exposures were likely present. The donor tested CMV seronegative and was one of the 352 seronegative cohort members. Every donor gave a peripheral blood sample, and the peripheral blood mononuclear cells from that sample were used for TCR beta sequencing. Genomic DNA extraction from the blood cell samples was performed with the Qiagen DNeasy Blood Extraction Kit. Recombination linked TRBV30 to TRBJ2-3, with no reliable assignment of the D segment. Sequenced input: PBMCs. The TCR originated in a woman between 40 and 55 years old in good health and CMV-seronegative. The sequence in DNA is TGTGCCTGGAGTCCCCCGTTGAGGTCCCGCACAGATACGCAGTATTTT. It translates as CAWSPPLRSRTDTQYF.